This TCR beta chain came from a study of blood T cell repertoires in COVID-19. Study information: There were acute and convalescent COVID-19 samples, and they came from the United States, Italy and Spain.

As processed by the authors: Counts of nucleated cells, estimated from reference gene primer amplification, were obtained. Profiling relied on immunoSEQ multiplex PCR, and the TCRdb table lists in-frame clones only, not all of them. D and trimming were read from the DNA, whereas the V and J calls and clone size are those reported in that table. Of 80,000 to 100,000 clones listed, about 80% were seen once; the top ten hold roughly 15%. Germline CDR1 reads MDHEN; CDR2 reads SYDVKM. This CDR3 is 16 amino acids long. V trimming: 5 bases; J trimming: 2 bases; junction bases outside the gene matches: 8. V and J are TRBV28 and TRBJ2-7; 11 bases align to TRBD1. The sample comprised peripheral blood. The clonotype was recovered from a human donor in a cohort sampled during active COVID-19. Written as DNA, the CDR3 is TGTGCCAGCAGTCCATTTGGGGGACAGGGGGCCTACGAGCAGTACTTC. It encodes CASSPFGGQGAYEQYF.